The sequence of this T cell receptor gamma chain was determined in a study of intestinal T cells in coeliac disease. Study at large: Controls in the TRG cohort averaged about 55 years, coeliac patients 15 to 17. Findings and limits, study-wide: FFPE-derived DNA was relatively degraded, likely losing some TCR sequences. PCR duplicates were indistinguishable from repeated CDR3 amino acid sequences. TRG clustering correctly classified 51 of 54 biopsies (94.4%).

Germline V gene data show CDR1 as VENAVY and CDR2 as YDSYNSRV. The J segment lost 9 bases and the V segment lost 10 bases, leaving 11 bases of the junction unmatched. The CDR3 has 12 residues. As to this clone: The antigen is unknown.

For each case, the template was genomic DNA from ten 5-µm formalin-fixed paraffin-embedded scrolls. TRG repertoires were amplified with LymphoTrack primers from about 190 ng of biopsy DNA. TCRdb re-analyzed the multiplex PCR reads via CATT. The table has about 750 gamma-chain clones, approximately 46% seen once. The source material was a duodenal biopsy. The TCR comes from a human donor with celiac disease. This rearrangement joins TRGV8 to TRGJP1. CDR3 sequence: CATGPQSWFKIF. For the CDR3, the DNA is TGTGCCACTGGGCCCCAGAGTTGGTTCAAGATATTT.